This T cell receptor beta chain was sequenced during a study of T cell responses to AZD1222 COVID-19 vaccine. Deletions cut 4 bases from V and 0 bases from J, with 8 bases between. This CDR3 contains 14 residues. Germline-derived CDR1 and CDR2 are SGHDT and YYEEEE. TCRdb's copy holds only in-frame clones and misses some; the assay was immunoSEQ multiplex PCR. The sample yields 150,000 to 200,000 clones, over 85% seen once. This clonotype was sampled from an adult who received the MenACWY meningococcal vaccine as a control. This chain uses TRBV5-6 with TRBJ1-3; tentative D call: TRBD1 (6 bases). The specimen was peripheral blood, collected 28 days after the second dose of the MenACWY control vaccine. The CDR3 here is CASSTGNSGNTIYF. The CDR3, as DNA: TGTGCCAGCAGCACAGGGAACTCTGGAAACACCATATATTTT. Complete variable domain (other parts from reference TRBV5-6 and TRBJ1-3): DAGVTQSPTHLIKTRGQQVTLRCSPKSGHDTVSWYQQALGQGPQFIFQYYEEEERQRGNFPDRFSGHQFPNYSSELNVNALLLGDSALYLCASSTGNSGNTIYFGEGSWLTVV.